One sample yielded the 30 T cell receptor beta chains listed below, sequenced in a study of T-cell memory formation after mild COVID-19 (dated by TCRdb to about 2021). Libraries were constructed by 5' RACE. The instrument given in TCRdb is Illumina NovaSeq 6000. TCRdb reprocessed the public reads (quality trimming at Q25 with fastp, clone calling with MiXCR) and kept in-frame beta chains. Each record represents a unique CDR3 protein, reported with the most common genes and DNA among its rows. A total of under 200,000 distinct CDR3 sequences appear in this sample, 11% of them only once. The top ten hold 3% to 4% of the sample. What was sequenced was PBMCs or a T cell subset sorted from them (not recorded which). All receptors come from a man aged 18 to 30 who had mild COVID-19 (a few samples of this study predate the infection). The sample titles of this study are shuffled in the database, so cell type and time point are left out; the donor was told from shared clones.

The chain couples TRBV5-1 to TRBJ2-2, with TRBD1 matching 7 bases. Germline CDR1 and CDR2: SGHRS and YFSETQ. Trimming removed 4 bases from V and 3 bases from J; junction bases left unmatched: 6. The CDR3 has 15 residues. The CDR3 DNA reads TGCGCCAGCAGCGCGGAACAGGGGCACACCGGGGAGCTGTTTTTT. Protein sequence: CASSAEQGHTGELFF.

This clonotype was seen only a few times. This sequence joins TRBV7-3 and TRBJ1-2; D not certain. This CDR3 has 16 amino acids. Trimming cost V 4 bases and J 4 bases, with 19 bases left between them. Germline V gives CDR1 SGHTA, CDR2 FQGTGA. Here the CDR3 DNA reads TGTGCCAGCAGCTCCGAACCGCCGACGGGGAGCTATGGCTACACCTTC. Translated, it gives CASSSEPPTGSYGYTF.

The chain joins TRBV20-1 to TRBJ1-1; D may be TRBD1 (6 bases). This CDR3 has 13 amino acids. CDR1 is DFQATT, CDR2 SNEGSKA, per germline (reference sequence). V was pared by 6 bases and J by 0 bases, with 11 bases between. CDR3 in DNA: TGCAGTGCCGGGGGGCAGATGAACACTGAAGCTTTCTTT. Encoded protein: CSAGGQMNTEAFF.

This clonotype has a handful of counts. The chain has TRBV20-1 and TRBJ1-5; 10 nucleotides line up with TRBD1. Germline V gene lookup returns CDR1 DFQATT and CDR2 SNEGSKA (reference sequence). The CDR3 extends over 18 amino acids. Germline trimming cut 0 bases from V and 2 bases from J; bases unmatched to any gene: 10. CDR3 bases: TGCAGTGCTAGAGATCAGGGACAGGGGACCTTCCGCAATCAGCCCCAGCATTTT. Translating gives CSARDQGQGTFRNQPQHF.

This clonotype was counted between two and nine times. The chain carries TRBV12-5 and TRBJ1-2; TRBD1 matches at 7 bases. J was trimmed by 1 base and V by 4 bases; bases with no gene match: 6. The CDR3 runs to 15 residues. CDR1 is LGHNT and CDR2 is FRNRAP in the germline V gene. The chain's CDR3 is CASGSYRGSNYGYTF. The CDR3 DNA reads TGTGCTAGTGGTTCCTACAGGGGAAGTAACTATGGCTACACCTTC.

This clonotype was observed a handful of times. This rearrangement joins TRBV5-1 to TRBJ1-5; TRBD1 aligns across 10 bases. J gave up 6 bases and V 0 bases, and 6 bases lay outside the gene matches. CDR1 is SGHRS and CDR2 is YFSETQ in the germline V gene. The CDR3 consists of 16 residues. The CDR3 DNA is TGCGCCAGCAGCTTGGACGGGACAGGGGTCGGTCAGCCCCAGCATTTT. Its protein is CASSLDGTGVGQPQHF.

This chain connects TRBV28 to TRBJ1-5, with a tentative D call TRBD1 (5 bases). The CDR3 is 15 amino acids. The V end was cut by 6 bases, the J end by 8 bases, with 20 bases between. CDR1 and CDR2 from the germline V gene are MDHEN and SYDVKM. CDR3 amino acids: CASRNRDGRKEPQHF. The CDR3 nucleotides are TGTGCCAGCAGAAATAGGGACGGCCGCAAGGAGCCCCAGCATTTT.

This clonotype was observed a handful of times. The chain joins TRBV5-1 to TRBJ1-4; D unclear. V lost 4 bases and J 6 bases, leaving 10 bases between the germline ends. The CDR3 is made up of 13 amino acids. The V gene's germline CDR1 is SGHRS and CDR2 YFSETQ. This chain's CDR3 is CASSPMTDEKLFF. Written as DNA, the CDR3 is TGCGCCAGCAGCCCGATGACGGATGAAAAACTGTTTTTT.

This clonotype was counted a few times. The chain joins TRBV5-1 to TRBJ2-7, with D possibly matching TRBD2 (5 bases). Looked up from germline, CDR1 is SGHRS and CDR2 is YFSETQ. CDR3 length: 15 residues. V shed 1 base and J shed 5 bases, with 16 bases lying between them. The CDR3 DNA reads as TGCGCCAGCAGCTTGTTTCCCTTAGGAGGCGACGAGCAGTACTTC. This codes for CASSLFPLGGDEQYF.

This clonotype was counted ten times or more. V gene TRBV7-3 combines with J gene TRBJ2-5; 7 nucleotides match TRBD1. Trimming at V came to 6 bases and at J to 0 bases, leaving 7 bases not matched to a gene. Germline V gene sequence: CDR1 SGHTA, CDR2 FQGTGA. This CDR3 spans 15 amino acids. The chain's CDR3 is CASSRQGWDQETQYF. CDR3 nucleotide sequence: TGTGCCAGCAGTAGACAGGGTTGGGACCAAGAGACCCAGTACTTC.

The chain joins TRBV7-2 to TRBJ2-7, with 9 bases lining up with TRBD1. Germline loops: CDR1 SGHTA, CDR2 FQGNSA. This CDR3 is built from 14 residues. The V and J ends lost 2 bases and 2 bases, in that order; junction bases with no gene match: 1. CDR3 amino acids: CASSLYRGPYEQYF. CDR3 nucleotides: TGTGCCAGCAGCTTATACAGGGGGCCCTACGAGCAGTACTTC. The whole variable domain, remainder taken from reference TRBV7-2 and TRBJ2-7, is GAGVSQSPSNKVTEKGKDVELRCDPISGHTALYWYRQSLGQGLEFLIYFQGNSAPDKSGLPSDRFSAERTGGSVSTLTIQRTQQEDSAVYLCASSLYRGPYEQYFGPGTRLTVT.

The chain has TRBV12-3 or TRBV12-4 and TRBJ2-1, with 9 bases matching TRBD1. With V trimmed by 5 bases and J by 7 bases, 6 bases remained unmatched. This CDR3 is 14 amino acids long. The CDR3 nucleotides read TGTGCCAGCAGTCCCACAGGGGGCAGGAATGAGCAGTTCTTC. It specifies CASSPTGGRNEQFF.

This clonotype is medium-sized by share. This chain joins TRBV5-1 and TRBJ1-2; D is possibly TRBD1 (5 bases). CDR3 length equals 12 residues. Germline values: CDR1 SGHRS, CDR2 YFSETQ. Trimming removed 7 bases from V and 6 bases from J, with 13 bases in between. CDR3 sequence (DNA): TGCGCCAGCTCGAGGACACCTGATGGCTACACCTTC. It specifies CASSRTPDGYTF. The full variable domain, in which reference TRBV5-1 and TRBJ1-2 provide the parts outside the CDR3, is KAGVTQTPRYLIKTRGQQVTLSCSPISGHRSVSWYQQTPGQGLQFLFEYFSETQRNKGNFPGRFSGRQFSNSRSEMNVSTLELGDSALYLCASSRTPDGYTFGSGTRLTVV.

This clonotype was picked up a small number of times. CDR3 bases: TGCAGCGTTGGGGACTCAGGCTACACCTTC. Encoded protein: CSVGDSGYTF. The V and J genes are TRBV29-1 and TRBJ1-2, with D perhaps TRBD1 (5 bases). Deletions cut 4 bases from V and 8 bases from J, with 8 bases between. This CDR3 has 10 residues. In germline, CDR1 is SQVTM, CDR2 ANQGSEA.

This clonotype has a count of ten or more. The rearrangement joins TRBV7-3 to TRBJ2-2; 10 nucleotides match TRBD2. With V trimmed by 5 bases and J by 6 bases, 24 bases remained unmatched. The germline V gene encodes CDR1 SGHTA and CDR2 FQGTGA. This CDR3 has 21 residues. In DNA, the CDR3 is TGTGCCAGCAGCCCCCTACCCCCTAGCGGGGGCCGAGGAGGGACCGCCGGGGAGCTGTTTTTT. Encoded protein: CASSPLPPSGGRGGTAGELFF.

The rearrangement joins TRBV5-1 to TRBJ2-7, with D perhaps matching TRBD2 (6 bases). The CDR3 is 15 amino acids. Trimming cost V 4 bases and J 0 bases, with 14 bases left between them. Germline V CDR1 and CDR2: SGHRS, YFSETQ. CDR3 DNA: TGCGCCAGCAGCCGAGGGGAGGTCCCCTCCTACGAGCAGTACTTC. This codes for CASSRGEVPSYEQYF.

CDR3: CSALTGNYGYTF. For the CDR3, the DNA is TGCAGTGCTCTCACAGGGAACTATGGCTACACCTTC. The chain carries TRBV20-1 and TRBJ1-2; perhaps TRBD1 as D (6 bases). V gave up 5 bases and J gave up 2 bases, with 9 bases separating them. CDR1 is DFQATT, CDR2 SNEGSKA, per germline (reference sequence). This CDR3 is built from 12 residues.

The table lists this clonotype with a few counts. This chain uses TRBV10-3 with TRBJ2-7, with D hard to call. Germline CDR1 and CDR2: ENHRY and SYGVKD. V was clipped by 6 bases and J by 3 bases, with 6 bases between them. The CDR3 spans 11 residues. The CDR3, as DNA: TGTGCCATCAGCCAAAACTACGAGCAGTACTTC. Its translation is CAISQNYEQYF.

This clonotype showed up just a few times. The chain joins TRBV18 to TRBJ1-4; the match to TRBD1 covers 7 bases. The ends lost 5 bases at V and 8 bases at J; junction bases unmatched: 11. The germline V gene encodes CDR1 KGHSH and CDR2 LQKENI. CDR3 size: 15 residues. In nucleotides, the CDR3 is TGTGCCAGCTCAGCCGGGACAGTCCTCGGGGAAAAACTGTTTTTT. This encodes CASSAGTVLGEKLFF.

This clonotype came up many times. DNA for the CDR3: TGTGCCAGCAGTTACTCGGGCCAGGGGGAGACCCAGTACTTC. Translated: CASSYSGQGETQYF. V usage is TRBV6-2 or TRBV6-3 and J usage is TRBJ2-5; D perhaps matches TRBD1 (6 bases). The CDR3 has 14 amino acids. Germline values: CDR1 MNHEY, CDR2 SVGEGT. V shed 0 bases and J shed 5 bases, with 10 bases lying between them.

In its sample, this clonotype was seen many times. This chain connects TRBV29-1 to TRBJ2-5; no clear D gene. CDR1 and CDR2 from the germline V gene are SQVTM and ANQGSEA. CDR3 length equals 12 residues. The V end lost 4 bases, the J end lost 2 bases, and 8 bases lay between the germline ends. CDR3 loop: CSVGINQETQYF. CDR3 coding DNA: TGCAGCGTTGGGATAAATCAAGAGACCCAGTACTTC.

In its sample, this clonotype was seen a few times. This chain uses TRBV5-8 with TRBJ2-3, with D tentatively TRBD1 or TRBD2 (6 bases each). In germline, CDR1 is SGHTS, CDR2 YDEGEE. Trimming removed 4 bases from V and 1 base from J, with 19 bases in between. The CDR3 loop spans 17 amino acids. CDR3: CASSPMGGIPGTDTQYF. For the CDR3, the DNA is TGTGCCAGCAGCCCCATGGGGGGCATCCCCGGCACAGATACGCAGTATTTT. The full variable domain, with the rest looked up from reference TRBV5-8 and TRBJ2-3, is EAGVTQSPTHLIKTRGQQATLRCSPISGHTSVYWYQQALGLGLQFLLWYDEGEERNRGNFPPRFSGRQFPNYSSELNVNALELEDSALYLCASSPMGGIPGTDTQYFGPGTRLTVL.

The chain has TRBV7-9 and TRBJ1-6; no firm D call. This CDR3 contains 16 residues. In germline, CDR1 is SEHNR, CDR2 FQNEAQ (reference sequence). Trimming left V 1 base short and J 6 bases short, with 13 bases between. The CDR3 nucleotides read TGTGCCAGCAGCTTAGAGGGAGGGCAGTTTAATTCACCCCTCCACTTT. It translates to CASSLEGGQFNSPLHF.

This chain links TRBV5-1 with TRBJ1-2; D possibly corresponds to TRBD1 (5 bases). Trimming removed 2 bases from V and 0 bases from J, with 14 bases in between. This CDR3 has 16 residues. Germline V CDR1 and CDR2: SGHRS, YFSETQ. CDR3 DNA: TGCGCCAGCAGCTTTGTACGGGCAGGGTCTAACTATGGCTACACCTTC. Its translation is CASSFVRAGSNYGYTF.

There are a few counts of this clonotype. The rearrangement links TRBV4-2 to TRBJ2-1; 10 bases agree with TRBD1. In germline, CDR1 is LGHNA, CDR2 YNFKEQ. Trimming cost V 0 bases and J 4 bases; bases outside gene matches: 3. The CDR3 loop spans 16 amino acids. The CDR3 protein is CASSQDRDRGYNEQFF. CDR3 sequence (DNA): TGTGCCAGCAGCCAAGATCGGGACAGGGGTTACAATGAGCAGTTCTTC.

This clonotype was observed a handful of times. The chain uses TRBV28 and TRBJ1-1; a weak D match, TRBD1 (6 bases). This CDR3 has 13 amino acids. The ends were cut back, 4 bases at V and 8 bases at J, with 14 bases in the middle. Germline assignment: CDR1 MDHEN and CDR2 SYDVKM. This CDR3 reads CASSSPYRAEAFF. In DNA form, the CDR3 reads TGTGCCAGCAGTTCGCCATACAGGGCCGAAGCTTTCTTT.

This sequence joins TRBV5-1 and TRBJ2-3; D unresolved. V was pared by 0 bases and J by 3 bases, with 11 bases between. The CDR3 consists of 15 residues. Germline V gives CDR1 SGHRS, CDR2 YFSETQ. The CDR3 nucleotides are TGCGCCAGCAGCTTGGCTCCCCCACTGACAGATACGCAGTATTTT. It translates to CASSLAPPLTDTQYF.

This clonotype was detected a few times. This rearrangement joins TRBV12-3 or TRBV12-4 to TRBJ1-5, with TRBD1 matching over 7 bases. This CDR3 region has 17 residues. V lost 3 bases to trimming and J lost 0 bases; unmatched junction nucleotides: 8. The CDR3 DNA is TGTGCCAGCAGTTTTGGCCGACAGGGCTATAGCAATCAGCCCCAGCATTTT. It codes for CASSFGRQGYSNQPQHF.

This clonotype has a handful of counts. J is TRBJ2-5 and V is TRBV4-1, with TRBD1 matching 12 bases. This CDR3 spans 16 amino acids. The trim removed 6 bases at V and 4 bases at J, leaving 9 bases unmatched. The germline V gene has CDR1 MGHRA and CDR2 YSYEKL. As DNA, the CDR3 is TGCGCCAGCAGAGGGACTCGGGACAGGGGGCGAGAGACCCAGTACTTC. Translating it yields CASRGTRDRGRETQYF.

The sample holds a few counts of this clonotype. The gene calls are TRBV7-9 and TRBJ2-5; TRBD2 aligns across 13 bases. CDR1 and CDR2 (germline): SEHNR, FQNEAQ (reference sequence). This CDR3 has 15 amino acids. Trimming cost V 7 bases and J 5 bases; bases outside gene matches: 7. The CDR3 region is CASTSTSGGPETQYF. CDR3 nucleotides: TGTGCCAGCACCTCGACTAGCGGGGGGCCGGAGACCCAGTACTTC.